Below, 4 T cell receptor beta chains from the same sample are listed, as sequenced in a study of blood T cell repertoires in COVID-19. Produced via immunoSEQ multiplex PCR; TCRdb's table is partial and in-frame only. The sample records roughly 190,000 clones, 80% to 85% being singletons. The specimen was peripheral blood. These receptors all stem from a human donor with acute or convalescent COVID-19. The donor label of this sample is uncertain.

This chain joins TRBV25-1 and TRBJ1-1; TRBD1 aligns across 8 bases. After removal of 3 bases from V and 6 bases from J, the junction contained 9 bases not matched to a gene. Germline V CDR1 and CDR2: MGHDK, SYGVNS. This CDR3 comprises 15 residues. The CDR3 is CASSEPTGEVAEAFF. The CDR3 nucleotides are TGTGCCAGCAGTGAGCCGACAGGGGAGGTTGCTGAAGCTTTCTTT.

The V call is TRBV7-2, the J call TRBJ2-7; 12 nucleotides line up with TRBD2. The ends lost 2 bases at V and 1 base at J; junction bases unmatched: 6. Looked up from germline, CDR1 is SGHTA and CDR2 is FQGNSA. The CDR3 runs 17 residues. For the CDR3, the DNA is TGTGCCAGCAGCTTAACACTAGCGGGAGGCCTATCCTACGAGCAGTACTTC. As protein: CASSLTLAGGLSYEQYF.

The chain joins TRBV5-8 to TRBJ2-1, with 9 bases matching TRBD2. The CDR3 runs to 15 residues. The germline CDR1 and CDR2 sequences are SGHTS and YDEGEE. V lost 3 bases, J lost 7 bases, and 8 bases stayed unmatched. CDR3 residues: CASSSRGGRRNEQFF. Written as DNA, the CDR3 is TGTGCCAGCAGCTCGCGGGGGGGCCGGCGTAATGAGCAGTTCTTC.

CDR3 DNA sequence: TGTGCCAGCGGGACAGGCCCAACTAATGAAAAACTGTTTTTT. Amino acids: CASGTGPTNEKLFF. V gene TRBV6-5 combines with J gene TRBJ1-4; 8 bases line up with TRBD1. CDR3 length: 14 residues. Germline CDR1 is MNHEY and CDR2 is SVGAGI. Unmatched junction bases numbered 2, after V lost 8 bases and J lost 0 bases.